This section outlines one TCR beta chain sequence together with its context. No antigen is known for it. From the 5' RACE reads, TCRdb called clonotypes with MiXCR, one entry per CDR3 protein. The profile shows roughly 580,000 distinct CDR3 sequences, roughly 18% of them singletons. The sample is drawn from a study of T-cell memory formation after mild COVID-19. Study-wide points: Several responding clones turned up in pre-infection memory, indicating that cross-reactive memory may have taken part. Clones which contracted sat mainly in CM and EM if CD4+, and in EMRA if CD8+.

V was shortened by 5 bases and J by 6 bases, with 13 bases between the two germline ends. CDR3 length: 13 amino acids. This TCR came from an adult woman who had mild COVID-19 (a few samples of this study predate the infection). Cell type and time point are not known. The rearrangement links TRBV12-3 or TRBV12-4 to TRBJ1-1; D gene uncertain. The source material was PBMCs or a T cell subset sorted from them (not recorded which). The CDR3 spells CASSTQVGAEAFF. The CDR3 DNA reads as TGTGCCAGCAGTACCCAGGTCGGGGCTGAAGCTTTCTTT.